What follows are 29 T cell receptor beta chains derived from one specimen sequenced in a study of T cells in Graves' hyperthyroidism and ophthalmopathy. Amplification of TCR beta CDR3 regions used RNA as the template. With the HTBI primer set, the TCR CDR3 went through a first round of RT-PCR. TCRdb reprocessed the multiplex PCR reads via MiXCR and lists one record per CDR3 protein. This sample has 400,000 to 500,000 distinct CDR3 sequences, with about 15% found just once. The sequencing input was blood. The receptors were gathered from a woman aged 18 to 35 with Graves' hyperthyroidism.

This clonotype was observed many times. The J gene is TRBJ2-4, the V gene TRBV12-5; TRBD1 agrees at 9 bases. J was trimmed by 1 base and V by 5 bases; bases with no gene match: 6. Germline CDR1 reads LGHNT; CDR2 reads FRNRAP. CDR3 length equals 16 residues. CDR3: CASGIDRGIAKNIQYF. The CDR3 DNA reads as TGTGCTAGTGGTATAGACAGGGGGATCGCCAAAAACATTCAGTACTTC. Together with reference TRBV12-5 and TRBJ2-4, the CDR3 gives the full variable domain: DARVTQTPRHKVTEMGQEVTMRCQPILGHNTVFWYRQTMMQGLELLAYFRNRAPLDDSGMPKDRFSAEMPDATLATLKIQPSEPRDSAVYFCASGIDRGIAKNIQYFGAGTRLSVL.

This clonotype was counted ten times or more. This chain joins TRBV6-1 and TRBJ2-7; the D gene is possibly TRBD1 (6 bases). The CDR3 is 13 amino acids. V was shortened by 3 bases and J by 7 bases, with 13 bases between the two germline ends. CDR1 and CDR2 (germline): MNHNS, SASEGT. As DNA, the CDR3 is TGTGCCAGCAGTGACCCGGGACAACCGGAGCAGTACTTC. Its translation is CASSDPGQPEQYF.

At least ten counts were recorded for this clonotype. The chain combines TRBV10-3 with TRBJ2-7; TRBD2 aligns across 7 bases. The junction had 8 bases not matched to a gene; V was cut back by 4 bases and J by 2 bases. The germline CDR1 and CDR2 sequences are ENHRY and SYGVKD. The CDR3 spans 15 residues. The CDR3 protein is CAISVRLSGAYEQYF. Written as DNA, the CDR3 is TGTGCCATCAGTGTTCGGTTGAGCGGGGCCTACGAGCAGTACTTC.

This clonotype was found a few times. The chain joins TRBV20-1 to TRBJ1-2; no clear D. Germline V gene lookup returns CDR1 DFQATT and CDR2 SNEGSKA (reference sequence). Trimming left V 5 bases short and J 0 bases short, with 13 bases between. The CDR3 runs 14 residues. The DNA for the CDR3 is TGCAGTGCTTCCCGATATCCAACTAACTATGGCTACACCTTC. As protein: CSASRYPTNYGYTF.

The table lists this clonotype with many counts. This chain connects TRBV15 to TRBJ1-2, with D unclear. The CDR3 has 13 residues. The germline V gene encodes CDR1 LNHNV and CDR2 YYDKDF (reference sequence). The V gene lost 0 bases and the J gene lost 6 bases, with 8 bases spanning the gap. For the CDR3, the DNA is TGTGCCACCAGCAGAGATCTGAGGAATGGCTACACCTTC. It is translated as CATSRDLRNGYTF. Based on the CDR3 plus reference TRBV15 and TRBJ1-2, the full variable domain is DAMVIQNPRYQVTQFGKPVTLSCSQTLNHNVMYWYQQKSSQAPKLLFHYYDKDFNNEADTPDNFQSRRPNTSFCFLDIRSPGLGDTAMYLCATSRDLRNGYTFGSGTRLTVV.

This clonotype was detected many times. CDR3 sequence: CASSEWSSGANVLTF. Here the CDR3 DNA reads TGTGCCAGCAGTGAATGGAGCTCTGGGGCCAACGTCCTGACTTTC. This rearrangement joins TRBV2 to TRBJ2-6; unclear D gene. The V gene's germline CDR1 is SNHLY and CDR2 FYNNEI. V was trimmed by 2 bases and J by 0 bases, leaving 5 bases between them. This CDR3 comprises 15 residues.

In its sample, this clonotype was seen a few times. The V gene is TRBV27, the J gene TRBJ1-4; D unclear. V was pared by 5 bases and J by 10 bases, with 14 bases between. The CDR3 is 13 amino acids. Per the germline V gene, CDR1 is MNHEY and CDR2 is SMNVEV (reference sequence). The CDR3 is CASSVVGIGKLFF. CDR3 DNA: TGTGCCAGCAGTGTAGTCGGCATTGGAAAACTGTTTTTT. Full variable domain (remainder filled in from reference TRBV27 and TRBJ1-4): EAQVTQNPRYLITVTGKKLTVTCSQNMNHEYMSWYRQDPGLGLRQIYYSMNVEVTDKGDVPEGYKVSRKEKRNFPLILESPSPNQTSLYFCASSVVGIGKLFFGSGTQLSVL.

This clonotype was observed many times. The chain combines TRBV20-1 with TRBJ2-7; 14 bases fit TRBD2. The CDR3 runs 15 residues. CDR1 DFQATT and CDR2 SNEGSKA come from the germline V gene (reference sequence). The trim removed 6 bases at V and 7 bases at J, leaving 11 bases unmatched. CDR3 protein: CSAPGLAGGVSEQYF. The CDR3 DNA reads as TGCAGTGCACCTGGACTAGCGGGAGGCGTCTCAGAGCAGTACTTC.

This clonotype was recorded many times. This chain connects TRBV5-1 to TRBJ2-7, with 7 nucleotides matching TRBD2. In germline, CDR1 is SGHRS, CDR2 YFSETQ. The CDR3 sequence is 14 residues long. The junction had 16 bases not matched to a gene; V was cut back by 9 bases and J by 7 bases. CDR3: CATGGGGRSEEQYF. As DNA, the CDR3 is TGCGCCACCGGGGGTGGCGGGAGATCGGAGGAGCAGTACTTC.

This clonotype was counted ten times or more. V usage is TRBV20-1 and J usage is TRBJ2-2; D is uncertain. The CDR3 contains 14 residues. Germline values: CDR1 DFQATT, CDR2 SNEGSKA (reference sequence). In DNA form, the CDR3 reads TGCAGCGCTCGGATGTTGGGGTCCACCGGGGAGCTGTTTTTT. Translation: CSARMLGSTGELFF.

This clonotype came up many times. V and J are TRBV3-1 and TRBJ1-2, with TRBD1 matching 8 bases. CDR1 and CDR2 (germline): LGHDT, YNNKEL (reference sequence). The CDR3 spans 17 residues. The trim removed 1 base at V and 5 bases at J, leaving 12 bases unmatched. This CDR3 is CASSQAGQVYGPYGYTF. In DNA, the CDR3 is TGTGCCAGCAGCCAAGCGGGACAGGTATATGGCCCTTATGGCTACACCTTC.

The chain employs TRBV14 and TRBJ2-1, with 7 positions matching TRBD2. CDR1 and CDR2 from the germline V gene are SGHDN and FVKESK. This CDR3 is 16 amino acids long. The J segment lost 4 bases and the V segment lost 4 bases, leaving 10 bases of the junction unmatched. CDR3 loop: CASSRISGTIYNEQFF. In DNA, the CDR3 is TGTGCCAGCAGCCGAATAAGCGGGACTATTTACAATGAGCAGTTCTTC.

Details on this clonotype: This may come from a read error, since a much larger clone is one base off. The chain employs TRBV30 and TRBJ1-1; the D is unclear. Germline V gives CDR1 GTSNPN, CDR2 SVGIG (reference sequence). The CDR3 has 12 amino acids. V lost 4 bases and J lost 5, with 11 bases in between. CDR3 sequence reads: CAWNEEETEAFF. CDR3 DNA sequence: TGTGCCTGGAATGAGGAGGAGACTGAAGCTTTCTTT.

This clonotype was seen a few times. V is TRBV12-3 or TRBV12-4 and J is TRBJ1-3; possible D gene TRBD1, 5 bases. V lost 7 bases and J 0 bases, leaving 19 bases between the germline ends. CDR3 length equals 17 residues. CDR3 sequence (DNA): TGTGCCAGCACCTCGTGGGGGGGGACGTGCTCTGGAAACACCATATATTTT. Amino acid sequence: CASTSWGGTCSGNTIYF.

This clonotype has only a few counts. This may arise from a read error, as a much more abundant clone is one base away. V and J are TRBV2 and TRBJ2-2, with D possibly TRBD2 on 6 matching bases. The CDR3 runs 11 residues. The germline gives CDR1 SNHLY, CDR2 FYNNEI. CDR3 in amino acids: CASSYTGGLFF. The CDR3 region has the DNA TGTGCCAGCAGTTACACCGGGGGGCTGTTTTTT.

As for this clonotype: A much larger clone lies a single base off, so this may be a read error. V gene TRBV3-1 combines with J gene TRBJ1-6; 7 positions match TRBD1. The germline gives CDR1 LGHDT, CDR2 YNNKEL (reference sequence). The CDR3 is made up of 15 amino acids. J gave up 5 bases and V 4 bases, and 5 bases lay outside the gene matches. The CDR3 reads CASSLGTANNSPLHF. The CDR3 DNA is TGTGCCAGCAGCCTTGGGACAGCTAATAATTCACCCCTCCACTTT.

This clonotype was observed at least ten times. The genes are TRBV12-3 or TRBV12-4 and TRBJ1-5; the D gene is possibly TRBD1 (6 bases). V lost 3 bases and J lost 6, with 9 bases in between. The CDR3 runs to 13 residues. The CDR3 region is CASSLAGAQPQHF. The DNA for the CDR3 is TGTGCCAGCAGTTTGGCGGGGGCTCAGCCCCAGCATTTT.

There are many counts of this clonotype. The chain combines TRBV11-3 with TRBJ1-3; tentatively, D is TRBD1 (5 bases). Germline CDR1 SGHNT, CDR2 YENEEA. The CDR3 is 15 residues long. Trimming took 5 bases from V and 2 from J, leaving 13 bases between them. The CDR3: CASSLGDEAGNTIYF. As DNA, the CDR3 is TGTGCCAGCAGCCTCGGGGACGAGGCTGGAAACACCATATATTTT.

This clonotype was recorded at least ten times. The V and J genes are TRBV20-1 and TRBJ2-7, with D perhaps given as TRBD1 or TRBD2 (7 bases each). V was clipped by 6 bases and J by 5 bases, with 17 bases between them. CDR3 length: 13 amino acids. CDR1 and CDR2 (germline): DFQATT, SNEGSKA (reference sequence). In DNA form, the CDR3 reads TGCAGTGCCAAGGGGGCTAGCGGAAACGAGCAGTACTTC. Amino acid sequence: CSAKGASGNEQYF.

V is TRBV12-3 or TRBV12-4 and J is TRBJ2-1; 12 nucleotides align to TRBD2. This CDR3 region has 15 residues. With 3 bases clipped from V and 10 bases from J, the junction kept 7 bases outside the gene matches. CDR3 residues: CASSFRLAGEGEQFF. CDR3 DNA sequence: TGTGCCAGCAGTTTTAGACTAGCGGGAGAAGGCGAGCAGTTCTTC.

This chain links TRBV7-8 with TRBJ2-1; 7 bases map to TRBD2. J gave up 6 bases and V 5 bases, and 10 bases lay outside the gene matches. The germline CDR1 and CDR2 sequences are SGHVS and FQNEAQ. The CDR3 contains 15 residues. The CDR3 region is CASSRIRGDPNEQFF. The CDR3 DNA follows: TGTGCCAGCAGCCGGATCCGGGGGGACCCCAATGAGCAGTTCTTC.

This clonotype has more than one count but fewer than ten. One end of the junction varies from germline; a read error may be responsible. The chain recombines TRBV10-2 with TRBJ2-1; perhaps TRBD1 as D (5 bases). The CDR3 sequence is 13 residues long. CDR1 and CDR2 (germline): WSHSY, SAAADI. Here the CDR3 reads CASGERQYNERFF. CDR3 bases: TGCGCCAGCGGAGAAAGACAGTACAATGAGCGGTTCTTC.

In its sample, this clonotype was seen many times. The chain links TRBV5-6 to TRBJ2-5; D gene uncertain. Germline V gives CDR1 SGHDT, CDR2 YYEEEE. The CDR3 is 11 amino acids. Deletions cut 1 base from V and 5 bases from J, with 3 bases between. CDR3 sequence: CASSLSETQYF. The DNA for the CDR3 is TGTGCCAGCAGCTTGTCGGAGACCCAGTACTTC.

The rearrangement uses TRBV4-1 and TRBJ1-2; weak D call: TRBD1 (6 bases). The V gene's germline CDR1 is MGHRA and CDR2 YSYEKL. CDR3 length: 14 amino acids. Trimming removed 5 bases at V and 7 bases at J, with 17 bases between. CDR3 sequence reads: CASSGQWELFGYTF. DNA of the CDR3: TGCGCCAGCAGCGGACAGTGGGAGCTCTTTGGCTACACCTTC.

This clonotype has at least ten counts. The CDR3 bases are TGTGCCAGCAGCCCCTCTAGCGACCCTAGCACAGATACGCAGTATTTT. Its translation: CASSPSSDPSTDTQYF. V and J are TRBV6-1 and TRBJ2-3; possible D gene TRBD2, 6 bases. From germline, CDR1 is MNHNS and CDR2 SASEGT. Trimming removed 6 bases from V and 0 bases from J, with 16 bases in between. The CDR3 has 16 residues.

There are many counts of this clonotype. The rearrangement links TRBV2 to TRBJ1-4; D might be TRBD1 (6 bases). CDR1 is SNHLY, CDR2 FYNNEI, per germline. This CDR3 comprises 15 residues. The ends were cut back, 5 bases at V and 0 bases at J, with 10 bases in the middle. CDR3 bases: TGTGCCAGCAGTCCTCGGACAGCAACTAATGAAAAACTGTTTTTT. As protein: CASSPRTATNEKLFF.

This clonotype was seen many times. The chain joins TRBV19 to TRBJ1-1; no reliable D call. The CDR3 extends over 12 amino acids. V shed 6 bases and J shed 5 bases, with 10 bases lying between them. Per germline, CDR1 LNHDA and CDR2 SQIVND (reference sequence). The CDR3 loop is CASRLGSTEAFF. The CDR3 region has the DNA TGTGCCAGTAGACTAGGTAGTACTGAAGCTTTCTTT.

This clonotype was counted a few times. The gene calls are TRBV7-8 and TRBJ1-1; D is uncertain. This CDR3 has 16 amino acids. V lost 1 base and J lost 0, with 12 bases in between. The germline CDR1 and CDR2 sequences are SGHVS and FQNEAQ. CDR3 loop: CASSLGIGRLNTEAFF. In nucleotides, the CDR3 is TGTGCCAGCAGCTTAGGTATTGGCCGGCTGAACACTGAAGCTTTCTTT.

This rearrangement joins TRBV27 to TRBJ2-1; D might be TRBD1 (7 bases). With 2 bases removed from V and 8 bases from J, the gap between germline ends came to 22 bases. This CDR3 is built from 17 residues. Germline-derived CDR1 and CDR2 are MNHEY and SMNVEV (reference sequence). CDR3 bases: TGTGCCAGCAGTTTAACTTCAGGGGGACTCCTGGTGCATGAGCAGTTCTTC. This sequence encodes CASSLTSGGLLVHEQFF.